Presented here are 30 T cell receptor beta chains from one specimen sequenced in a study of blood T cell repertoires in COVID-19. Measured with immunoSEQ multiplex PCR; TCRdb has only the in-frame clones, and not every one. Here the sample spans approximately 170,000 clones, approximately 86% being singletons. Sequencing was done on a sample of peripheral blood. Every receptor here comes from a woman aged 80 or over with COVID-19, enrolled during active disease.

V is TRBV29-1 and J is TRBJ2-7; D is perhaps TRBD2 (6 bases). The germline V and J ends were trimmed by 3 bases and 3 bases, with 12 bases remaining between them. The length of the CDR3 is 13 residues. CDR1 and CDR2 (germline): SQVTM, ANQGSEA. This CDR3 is CSVDVGGSYEQYF. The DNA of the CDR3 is TGCAGCGTTGATGTGGGGGGAAGCTACGAGCAGTACTTC.

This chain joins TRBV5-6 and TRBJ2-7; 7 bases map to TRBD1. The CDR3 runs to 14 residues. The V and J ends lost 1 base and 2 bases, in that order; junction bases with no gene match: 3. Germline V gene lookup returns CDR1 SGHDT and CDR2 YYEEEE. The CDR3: CASSLHRGTYEQYF. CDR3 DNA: TGTGCCAGCAGCTTGCACAGGGGAACCTACGAGCAGTACTTC.

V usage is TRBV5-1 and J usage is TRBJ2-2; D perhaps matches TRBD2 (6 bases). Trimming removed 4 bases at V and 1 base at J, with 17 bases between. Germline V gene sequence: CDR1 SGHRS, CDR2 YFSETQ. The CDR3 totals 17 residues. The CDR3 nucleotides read TGCGCCAGCAGCCCGAACTTTGTTAGCGGGAACACCGGGGAGCTGTTTTTT. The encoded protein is CASSPNFVSGNTGELFF.

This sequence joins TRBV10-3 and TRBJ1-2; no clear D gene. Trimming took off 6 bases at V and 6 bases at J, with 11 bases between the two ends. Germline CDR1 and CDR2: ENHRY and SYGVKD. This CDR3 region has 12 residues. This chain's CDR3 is CAIRSHTDGYTF. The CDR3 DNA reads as TGTGCCATCAGATCGCACACAGATGGCTACACCTTC.

CDR3 in amino acids: CASIARGARYEQYF. In nucleotides, the CDR3 is TGTGCCAGCATCGCGCGGGGAGCGAGATACGAGCAGTACTTC. The genes are TRBV2 and TRBJ2-7; TRBD2 might be the D (6 bases). Trimming left V 7 bases short and J 4 bases short, with 17 bases between. Germline CDR1 and CDR2: SNHLY and FYNNEI. The CDR3 is 14 amino acids.

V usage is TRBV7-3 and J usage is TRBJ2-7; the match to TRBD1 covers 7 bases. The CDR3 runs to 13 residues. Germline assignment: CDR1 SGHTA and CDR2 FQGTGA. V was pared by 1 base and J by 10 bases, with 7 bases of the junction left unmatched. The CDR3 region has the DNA TGTGCCAGCAGCTTAATTGAGGGGGCGGTTCAGTACTTC. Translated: CASSLIEGAVQYF.

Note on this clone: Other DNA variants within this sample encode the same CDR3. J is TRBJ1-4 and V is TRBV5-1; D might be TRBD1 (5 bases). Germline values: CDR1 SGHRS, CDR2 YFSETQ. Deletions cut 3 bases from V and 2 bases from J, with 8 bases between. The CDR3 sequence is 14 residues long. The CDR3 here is CASSSGGTNEKLFF. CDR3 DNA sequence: TGCGCCAGCAGCTCGGGGGGTACTAATGAAAAACTGTTTTTT.

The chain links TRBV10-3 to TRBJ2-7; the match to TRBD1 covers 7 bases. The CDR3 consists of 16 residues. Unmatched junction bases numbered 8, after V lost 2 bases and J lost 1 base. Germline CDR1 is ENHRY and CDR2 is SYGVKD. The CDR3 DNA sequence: TGTGCCATCAGTGAGACCGTCCCGACAGGGTCCTACGAGCAGTACTTC. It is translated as CAISETVPTGSYEQYF.

CDR3 residues: CASSFGGNNGYTF. CDR3 nucleotides: TGTGCCAGCTCCTTCGGGGGGAATAATGGCTACACCTTC. The chain is built from TRBV7-9 and TRBJ1-2; weak D call: TRBD1 (5 bases). Germline V gives CDR1 SEHNR, CDR2 FQNEAQ (reference sequence). The V and J ends lost 8 bases and 6 bases respectively, with 16 bases between them. The CDR3 has 13 residues.

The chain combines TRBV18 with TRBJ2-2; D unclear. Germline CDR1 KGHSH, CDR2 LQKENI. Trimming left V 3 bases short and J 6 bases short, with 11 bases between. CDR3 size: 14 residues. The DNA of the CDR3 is TGTGCCAGCTCACCTCAAGTCACAGCCGGGGAGCTGTTTTTT. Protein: CASSPQVTAGELFF. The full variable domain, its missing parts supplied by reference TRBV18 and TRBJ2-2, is NAGVMQNPRHLVRRRGQEARLRCSPMKGHSHVYWYRQLPEEGLKFMVYLQKENIIDESGMPKERFSAEFPKEGPSILRIQQVVRGDSAAYFCASSPQVTAGELFFGEGSRLTVL.

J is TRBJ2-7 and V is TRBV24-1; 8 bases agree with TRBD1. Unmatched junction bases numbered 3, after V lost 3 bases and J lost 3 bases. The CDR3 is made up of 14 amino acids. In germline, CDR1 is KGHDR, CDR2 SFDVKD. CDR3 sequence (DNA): TGTGCCACCAGTGATGCGACAGGGGACTACGAGCAGTACTTC. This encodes CATSDATGDYEQYF.

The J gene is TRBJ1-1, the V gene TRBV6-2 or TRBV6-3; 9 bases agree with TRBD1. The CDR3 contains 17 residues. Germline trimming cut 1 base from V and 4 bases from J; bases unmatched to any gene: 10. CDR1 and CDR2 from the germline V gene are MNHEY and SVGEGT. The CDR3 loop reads CASSYWVTTGGGTEAFF. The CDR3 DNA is TGTGCCAGCAGTTACTGGGTTACAACAGGGGGCGGCACTGAAGCTTTCTTT.

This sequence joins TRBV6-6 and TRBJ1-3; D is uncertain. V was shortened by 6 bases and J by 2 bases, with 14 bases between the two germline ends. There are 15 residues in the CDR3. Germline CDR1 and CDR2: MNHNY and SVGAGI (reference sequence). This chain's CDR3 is CASSPGSRTGNTIYF. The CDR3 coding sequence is TGTGCCAGCAGCCCCGGGTCGCGAACTGGAAACACCATATATTTT.

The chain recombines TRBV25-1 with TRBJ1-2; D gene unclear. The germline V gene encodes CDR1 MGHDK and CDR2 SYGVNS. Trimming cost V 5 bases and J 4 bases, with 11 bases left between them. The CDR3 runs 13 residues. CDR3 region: CASSSLAFYGYTF. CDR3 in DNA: TGTGCCAGCAGTTCCCTCGCGTTCTATGGCTACACCTTC.

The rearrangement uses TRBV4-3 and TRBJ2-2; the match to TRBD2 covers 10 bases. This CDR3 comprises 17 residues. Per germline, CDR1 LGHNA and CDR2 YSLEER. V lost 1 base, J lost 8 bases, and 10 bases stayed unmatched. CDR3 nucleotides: TGCGCCAGCAGCCAAGTCGAGCGGGAGGGCCTTAGAGGGGAGCTGTTTTTT. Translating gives CASSQVEREGLRGELFF.

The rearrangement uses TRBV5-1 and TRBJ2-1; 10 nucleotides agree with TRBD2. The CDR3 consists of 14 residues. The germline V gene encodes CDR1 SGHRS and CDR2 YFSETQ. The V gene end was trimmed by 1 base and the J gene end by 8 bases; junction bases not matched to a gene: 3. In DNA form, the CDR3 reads TGCGCCAGCAGCTTGCTAGGGACTAGCGATGAGCAGTTCTTC. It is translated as CASSLLGTSDEQFF. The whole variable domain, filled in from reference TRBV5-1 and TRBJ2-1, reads KAGVTQTPRYLIKTRGQQVTLSCSPISGHRSVSWYQQTPGQGLQFLFEYFSETQRNKGNFPGRFSGRQFSNSRSEMNVSTLELGDSALYLCASSLLGTSDEQFFGPGTRLTVL.

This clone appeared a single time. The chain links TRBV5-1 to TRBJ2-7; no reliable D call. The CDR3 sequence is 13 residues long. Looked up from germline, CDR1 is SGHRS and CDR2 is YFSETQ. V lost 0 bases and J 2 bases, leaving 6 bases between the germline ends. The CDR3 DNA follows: TGCGCCAGCAGCTTGGACTTTCCCTACGAGCAGTACTTC. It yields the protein CASSLDFPYEQYF.

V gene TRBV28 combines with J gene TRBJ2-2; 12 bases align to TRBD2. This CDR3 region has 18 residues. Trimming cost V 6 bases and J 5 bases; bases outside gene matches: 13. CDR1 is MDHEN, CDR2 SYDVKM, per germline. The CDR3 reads CASRLPLAGGIRTGELFF. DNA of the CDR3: TGTGCCAGCAGACTTCCACTAGCGGGAGGTATAAGGACCGGGGAGCTGTTTTTT.

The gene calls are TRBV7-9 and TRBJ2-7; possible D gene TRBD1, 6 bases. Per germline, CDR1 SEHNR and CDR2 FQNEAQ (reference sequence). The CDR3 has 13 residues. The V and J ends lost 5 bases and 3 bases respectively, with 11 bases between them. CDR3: CASSRDTGYEQYF. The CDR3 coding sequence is TGTGCCAGCAGCCGGGACACAGGCTACGAGCAGTACTTC. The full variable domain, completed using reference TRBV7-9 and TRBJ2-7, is DTGVSQNPRHKITKRGQNVTFRCDPISEHNRLYWYRQTLGQGPEFLTYFQNEAQLEKSRLLSDRFSAERPKGSFSTLEIQRTEQGDSAMYLCASSRDTGYEQYFGPGTRLTVT.

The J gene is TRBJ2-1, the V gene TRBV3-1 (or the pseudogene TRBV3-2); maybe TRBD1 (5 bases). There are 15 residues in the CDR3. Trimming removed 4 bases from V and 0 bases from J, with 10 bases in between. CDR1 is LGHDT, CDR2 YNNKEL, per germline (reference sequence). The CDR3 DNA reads TGTGCCAGCAGCCCGATACAGGCCTCCTACAATGAGCAGTTCTTC. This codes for CASSPIQASYNEQFF.

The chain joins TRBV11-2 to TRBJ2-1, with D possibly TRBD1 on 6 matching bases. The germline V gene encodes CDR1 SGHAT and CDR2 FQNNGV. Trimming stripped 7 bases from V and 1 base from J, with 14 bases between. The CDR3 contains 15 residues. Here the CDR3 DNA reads TGTGCCAGCAATACAGGGCACGGTTCCTACAATGAGCAGTTCTTC. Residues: CASNTGHGSYNEQFF.

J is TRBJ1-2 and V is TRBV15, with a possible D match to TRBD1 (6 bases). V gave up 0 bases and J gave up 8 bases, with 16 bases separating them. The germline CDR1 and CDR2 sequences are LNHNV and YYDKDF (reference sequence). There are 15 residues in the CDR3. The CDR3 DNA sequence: TGTGCCACCAGCAGAGATGCGGGGGCGCTAGTGGGCTACACCTTC. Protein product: CATSRDAGALVGYTF.

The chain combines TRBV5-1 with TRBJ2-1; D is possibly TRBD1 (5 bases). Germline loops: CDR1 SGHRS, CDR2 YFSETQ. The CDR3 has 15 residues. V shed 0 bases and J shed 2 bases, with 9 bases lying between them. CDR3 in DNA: TGCGCCAGCAGCTTGGACGCAGGGACCTACAATGAGCAGTTCTTC. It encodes CASSLDAGTYNEQFF.

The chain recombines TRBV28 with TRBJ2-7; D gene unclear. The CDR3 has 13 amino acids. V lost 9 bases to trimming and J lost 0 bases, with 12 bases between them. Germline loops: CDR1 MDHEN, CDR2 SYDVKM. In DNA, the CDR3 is TGTGCCAGTACTGACTCTCCCTCCTACGAGCAGTACTTC. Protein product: CASTDSPSYEQYF.

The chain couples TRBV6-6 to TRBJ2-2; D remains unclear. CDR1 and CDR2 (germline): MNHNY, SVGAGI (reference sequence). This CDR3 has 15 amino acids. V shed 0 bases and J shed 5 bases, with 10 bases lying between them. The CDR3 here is CASSYSTGMTGELFF. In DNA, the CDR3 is TGTGCCAGCAGTTACTCGACGGGTATGACCGGGGAGCTGTTTTTT.

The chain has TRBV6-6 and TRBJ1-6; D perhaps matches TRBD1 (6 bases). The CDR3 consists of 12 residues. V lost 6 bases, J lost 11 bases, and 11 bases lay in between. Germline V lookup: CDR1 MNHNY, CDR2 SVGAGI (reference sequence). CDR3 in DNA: TGTGCCAGCAGACAGGGTTTGCCACCCCTCCACTTT. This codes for CASRQGLPPLHF.

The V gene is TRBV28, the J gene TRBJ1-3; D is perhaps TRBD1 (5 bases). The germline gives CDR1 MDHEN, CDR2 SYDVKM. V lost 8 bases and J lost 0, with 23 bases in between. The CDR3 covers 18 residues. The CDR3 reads CASVPSVGLPLSGNTIYF. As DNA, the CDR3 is TGTGCCAGCGTTCCCTCGGTGGGGCTGCCTCTCTCTGGAAACACCATATATTTT.

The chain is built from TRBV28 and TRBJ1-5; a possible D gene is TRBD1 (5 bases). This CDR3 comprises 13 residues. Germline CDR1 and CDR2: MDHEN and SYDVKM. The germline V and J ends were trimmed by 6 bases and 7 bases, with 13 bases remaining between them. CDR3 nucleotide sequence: TGTGCCAGCAGCCCTGGGGCGAGGCAGCCCCAGCATTTT. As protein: CASSPGARQPQHF.

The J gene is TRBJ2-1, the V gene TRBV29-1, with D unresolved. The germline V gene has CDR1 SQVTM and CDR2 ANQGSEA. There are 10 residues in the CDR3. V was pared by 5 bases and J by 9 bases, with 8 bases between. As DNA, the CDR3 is TGCAGCGTTATGCGGATTGAGCAGTTCTTC. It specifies CSVMRIEQFF.

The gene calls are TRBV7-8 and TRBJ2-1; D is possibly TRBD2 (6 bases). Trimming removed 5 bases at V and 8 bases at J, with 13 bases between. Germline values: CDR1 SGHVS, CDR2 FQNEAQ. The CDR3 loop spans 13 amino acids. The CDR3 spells CASSSPGGHEQFF. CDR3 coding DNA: TGTGCCAGCAGCAGCCCCGGGGGTCATGAGCAGTTCTTC. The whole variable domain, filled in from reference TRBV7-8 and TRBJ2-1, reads GAGVSQSPRYKVAKRGQDVALRCDPISGHVSLFWYQQALGQGPEFLTYFQNEAQLDKSGLPSDRFFAERPEGSVSTLKIQRTQQEDSAVYLCASSSPGGHEQFFGPGTRLTVL.